One sample yielded the 29 T cell receptor beta chains listed below, sequenced in a study of blood T cells in healthy people across ages. A second PCR, run for about 6 to 11 cycles, used a sample-barcoded 5' primer plus a J-beta primer mix. One entry per CDR3 protein, called by TCRdb with MiXCR from the 5' RACE reads. The sample consists of about 1,400,000 distinct CDR3 sequences, around 59% of them appearing once. Sequencing input: blood. These receptors were collected from a man aged 18 to 30 in good health.

This clonotype has a handful of counts. The DNA for the CDR3 is TGCAGTGCTAGAGATCCGGCGCGCTATGGCTACACCTTC. Protein product: CSARDPARYGYTF. This sequence joins TRBV20-1 and TRBJ1-2, with no clear D. Germline V lookup: CDR1 DFQATT, CDR2 SNEGSKA (reference sequence). Trimming shortened V by 0 bases and J by 4 bases, and 9 bases separated the two germline ends. The CDR3 loop spans 13 amino acids.

V and J are TRBV18 and TRBJ2-5, with unresolved D. Trimming cost V 3 bases and J 5 bases, with 13 bases left between them. This CDR3 has 14 amino acids. In germline, CDR1 is KGHSH, CDR2 LQKENI. The CDR3 region has the DNA TGTGCCAGCTCACCGCCTGCCGCGGCGGAGACCCAGTACTTC. Translating gives CASSPPAAAETQYF. The whole variable domain, remainder taken from reference TRBV18 and TRBJ2-5, is NAGVMQNPRHLVRRRGQEARLRCSPMKGHSHVYWYRQLPEEGLKFMVYLQKENIIDESGMPKERFSAEFPKEGPSILRIQQVVRGDSAAYFCASSPPAAAETQYFGPGTRLLVL.

The rearrangement joins TRBV12-3 or TRBV12-4 to TRBJ2-3; possible D gene TRBD2, 6 bases. With 6 bases removed from V and 2 bases from J, the gap between germline ends came to 9 bases. The CDR3 totals 13 residues. As DNA, the CDR3 is TGTGCCAGCAGGGGGGGAGCCACAGATACGCAGTATTTT. Its translation: CASRGGATDTQYF.

The V call is TRBV5-1, the J call TRBJ2-3; the match to TRBD2 covers 8 bases. The CDR3 has 15 amino acids. Germline loops: CDR1 SGHRS, CDR2 YFSETQ. The V and J ends lost 3 bases and 6 bases, in that order; junction bases with no gene match: 9. CDR3 amino acids: CASSWPGLEEDTQYF. The CDR3 nucleotides read TGCGCCAGCAGCTGGCCGGGACTAGAAGAGGATACGCAGTATTTT.

The chain couples TRBV6-5 to TRBJ2-5; 8 bases match TRBD1. Germline values: CDR1 MNHEY, CDR2 SVGAGI. This CDR3 has 14 residues. V gave up 5 bases and J gave up 5 bases; unmatched junction bases: 7. DNA for the CDR3: TGTGCCAGCAGTCGACAGGGGTCATCGGAGACCCAGTACTTC. Translation gives CASSRQGSSETQYF.

This rearrangement joins TRBV29-1 to TRBJ2-7, with 7 positions matching TRBD2. Germline V lookup: CDR1 SQVTM, CDR2 ANQGSEA. This CDR3 is 14 amino acids long. The V gene end was trimmed by 0 bases and the J gene end by 3 bases; junction bases not matched to a gene: 5. The CDR3 protein is CSVEDPGGDYEQYF. The CDR3 coding sequence is TGCAGCGTTGAAGACCCGGGGGGTGACTACGAGCAGTACTTC.

This clonotype has only a few counts. A clone one base away is much larger, so this may be a read error. V gene TRBV4-2 combines with J gene TRBJ2-7, with TRBD2 matching over 11 bases. With V trimmed by 0 bases and J by 7 bases, 8 bases remained unmatched. Per germline, CDR1 LGHNA and CDR2 YNFKEQ. The CDR3 totals 16 residues. The CDR3 spells CASSQDPSGGSNEQYF. CDR3 DNA sequence: TGTGCCAGCAGCCAAGATCCTAGCGGGGGGAGCAATGAGCAGTACTTC.

This clonotype was observed a few times. For the CDR3, the DNA is TGTGCCTGGAGTAAAGCGGCCATTGTGGATGAGCAGTACTTC. It is translated as CAWSKAAIVDEQYF. This sequence joins TRBV30 and TRBJ2-5; tentatively, D is TRBD2 (5 bases). Germline CDR1 GTSNPN, CDR2 SVGIG (reference sequence). This CDR3 spans 14 amino acids. With 2 bases removed from V and 11 bases from J, the gap between germline ends came to 21 bases.

The J gene is TRBJ2-7, the V gene TRBV29-1, with D hard to call. Germline values: CDR1 SQVTM, CDR2 ANQGSEA. The CDR3 is 13 amino acids. Trimming stripped 4 bases from V and 4 bases from J, with 14 bases between. The CDR3 here is CSVAGRMGYEQYF. The CDR3 region has the DNA TGCAGCGTTGCCGGCAGGATGGGTTACGAGCAGTACTTC.

The DNA for the CDR3 is TGTGCCAGCAGCTTAGTGGTAGCGGGAGGCACCGGGGAGCTGTTTTTT. This codes for CASSLVVAGGTGELFF. J is TRBJ2-2 and V is TRBV7-8; 10 positions match TRBD2. This CDR3 spans 16 amino acids. J lost 4 bases, V lost 1 base, and 3 bases had no gene match. CDR1 and CDR2 (germline): SGHVS, FQNEAQ.

This sequence joins TRBV29-1 and TRBJ2-5, with 13 positions matching TRBD2. The germline gives CDR1 SQVTM, CDR2 ANQGSEA. Trimming at V came to 4 bases and at J to 4 bases, leaving 6 bases not matched to a gene. The CDR3 is 15 residues long. CDR3 nucleotides: TGCAGCGTTGCAAAGACTAGCGGGAGGAGAGAGACCCAGTACTTC. Translating it yields CSVAKTSGRRETQYF.

J is TRBJ1-2 and V is TRBV3-1, with 9 positions matching TRBD1. Germline V CDR1 and CDR2: LGHDT, YNNKEL (reference sequence). The CDR3 has 14 residues. Germline trimming cut 1 base from V and 7 bases from J; bases unmatched to any gene: 4. The chain's CDR3 is CASSQVQGAGGYTF. In DNA form, the CDR3 reads TGTGCCAGCAGCCAAGTACAGGGGGCTGGTGGCTACACCTTC.

This clonotype was detected only a few times. CDR3 amino acids: CASSQWTGDQPQHF. The CDR3 DNA reads TGCGCCAGCAGCCAATGGACAGGGGATCAGCCCCAGCATTTT. The rearrangement uses TRBV4-3 and TRBJ1-5, with TRBD1 matching 9 bases. Per germline, CDR1 LGHNA and CDR2 YSLEER. The CDR3 sequence is 14 residues long. V shed 2 bases and J 5 bases; nucleotides not matched to a gene: 1.

The chain links TRBV6-2 or TRBV6-3 to TRBJ1-5, with D uncertain. V was trimmed by 0 bases and J by 0 bases, leaving 9 bases between them. The CDR3 is 16 amino acids. The germline gives CDR1 MNHEY, CDR2 SVGEGT. The CDR3 bases are TGTGCCAGCAGTTACTCCGCCGTGTATAGCAATCAGCCCCAGCATTTT. It encodes CASSYSAVYSNQPQHF.

V usage is TRBV29-1 and J usage is TRBJ1-2; the D is unclear. Looked up from germline, CDR1 is SQVTM and CDR2 is ANQGSEA. V was trimmed by 0 bases and J by 4 bases, leaving 9 bases between them. CDR3 size: 13 residues. CDR3 residues: CSVEEEGLYGYTF. CDR3 DNA: TGCAGCGTTGAAGAAGAGGGCCTCTATGGCTACACCTTC.

The CDR3 loop is CASSQGSDLYESSGYTF. The CDR3 bases are TGCGCCAGCAGCCAAGGTTCGGACTTATATGAATCTAGCGGCTACACCTTC. The chain carries TRBV4-1 and TRBJ1-2; D unresolved. Germline V CDR1 and CDR2: MGHRA, YSYEKL. V lost 1 base and J 8 bases, leaving 23 bases between the germline ends. CDR3 size: 17 residues.

The chain uses TRBV20-1 and TRBJ1-2; D may be TRBD1 (6 bases). Per the germline V gene, CDR1 is DFQATT and CDR2 is SNEGSKA (reference sequence). Trimming left V 6 bases short and J 7 bases short, with 18 bases between. This CDR3 region has 13 residues. The CDR3 nucleotides are TGCAGTGCCAGATCGGGGGGCGAAGTTGGCTACACCTTC. Protein: CSARSGGEVGYTF.

The CDR3 DNA reads as TGCAGTGCCAAATGGACAGGGGGGACTGAAGCTTTCTTT. Translation gives CSAKWTGGTEAFF. The gene calls are TRBV20-1 and TRBJ1-1; 10 bases agree with TRBD1. After removal of 6 bases from V and 5 bases from J, the junction contained 6 bases not matched to a gene. CDR3 length equals 13 residues. From germline, CDR1 is DFQATT and CDR2 SNEGSKA (reference sequence).

The chain recombines TRBV2 with TRBJ2-1; 7 nucleotides agree with TRBD1. With V trimmed by 4 bases and J by 0 bases, 6 bases remained unmatched. This CDR3 has 16 amino acids. Germline V gives CDR1 SNHLY, CDR2 FYNNEI. CDR3 bases: TGTGCCAGCAGTGTCGGACAGGTTCCCTCCTACAATGAGCAGTTCTTC. It is translated as CASSVGQVPSYNEQFF.

A note on this clonotype: At one of its ends the junction is not consistent with the germline gene, which may arise from a read error. The V call is TRBV14, the J call TRBJ1-6; no firm D call. The CDR3 covers 20 residues. Germline-derived CDR1 and CDR2 are SGHDN and FVKESK. The CDR3 DNA is TGTGCCGGCAGCCAAGAGGCGGCCCTTCGAAGGAGCTCCTATAATTCACCCCTCCACTTT. Residues: CAGSQEAALRRSSYNSPLHF.

This rearrangement joins TRBV20-1 to TRBJ2-2; D is undetermined. CDR1 and CDR2 (germline): DFQATT, SNEGSKA (reference sequence). This CDR3 is 13 amino acids long. The V gene lost 5 bases and the J gene lost 7 bases, with 14 bases spanning the gap. The CDR3, as DNA: TGCAGTGCTCGGATCTTGAATTTCGGGGAGCTGTTTTTT. Protein: CSARILNFGELFF.

The chain has TRBV11-2 and TRBJ2-1; D may be TRBD1 (6 bases). The V gene lost 1 base and the J gene lost 3 bases, with 13 bases spanning the gap. CDR1 is SGHAT and CDR2 is FQNNGV in the germline V gene. CDR3 size: 16 residues. CDR3 nucleotides: TGTGCCAGCAGCTTAGCCAGGGGATCACGCTACAATGAGCAGTTCTTC. Its protein is CASSLARGSRYNEQFF.

This clonotype was counted only a few times. This sequence joins TRBV11-1 and TRBJ1-2, with TRBD1 identical over 8 bases. J gave up 4 bases and V 3 bases, and 4 bases lay outside the gene matches. The germline CDR1 and CDR2 sequences are SGHAT and FQDESV (reference sequence). The CDR3 has 14 amino acids. CDR3 DNA sequence: TGTGCCAGCAGCTTTGCAGGGGGCGTCTATGGCTACACCTTC. It encodes CASSFAGGVYGYTF.

V is TRBV18 and J is TRBJ1-2; no reliable D call. Germline V gene lookup returns CDR1 KGHSH and CDR2 LQKENI. V dropped 2 bases and J dropped 4 bases, with 20 bases sitting between them. The length of the CDR3 is 17 residues. The CDR3 region is CASSPDVEQSPRYGYTF. CDR3 bases: TGTGCCAGCTCACCAGATGTCGAGCAAAGCCCACGCTATGGCTACACCTTC.

The CDR3 protein is CASSLVVRYLTDTQYF. CDR3 nucleotide sequence: TGTGCCAGCAGTTTGGTTGTAAGGTATCTCACAGATACGCAGTATTTT. This chain joins TRBV27 and TRBJ2-3; no clear D. In germline, CDR1 is MNHEY, CDR2 SMNVEV (reference sequence). Deletions cut 3 bases from V and 2 bases from J, with 15 bases between. The CDR3 sequence is 16 residues long.

The genes are TRBV6-5 and TRBJ1-6, with D possibly TRBD1 on 6 matching bases. The CDR3 spans 16 residues. Per the germline V gene, CDR1 is MNHEY and CDR2 is SVGAGI. With 7 bases removed from V and 11 bases from J, the gap between germline ends came to 24 bases. The CDR3 DNA reads TGTGCCAGCAAAAATCGGGGGGCGCGGGGTTTTACACCCCTCCACTTT. It translates to CASKNRGARGFTPLHF.

The chain's CDR3 is CASSHRQGHPNEQYF. Written as DNA, the CDR3 is TGCGCCAGCAGCCACAGACAGGGGCATCCAAACGAGCAGTACTTC. The chain links TRBV4-1 to TRBJ2-5; 8 positions agree with TRBD1. The DNA end is more similar to TRBJ2-7, so the J call may be wrong. The CDR3 extends over 15 amino acids. Germline V gene sequence: CDR1 MGHRA, CDR2 YSYEKL.

This clonotype was seen once. The chain employs TRBV10-3 and TRBJ2-4, with D perhaps matching TRBD2 (5 bases). The DNA end favors TRBJ2-7, so the J call may be wrong. The CDR3 runs to 11 residues. Germline values: CDR1 ENHRY, CDR2 SYGVKD. The CDR3 DNA reads TGTGCCATCAGTAGCGGCGGCGAGCAGTACTTC. It encodes CAISSGGEQYF.

This clonotype was counted only a few times. The chain combines TRBV4-2 with TRBJ2-5; TRBD1 matches at 10 bases. CDR3 length equals 15 residues. The germline gives CDR1 LGHNA, CDR2 YNFKEQ. With 4 bases clipped from V and 5 bases from J, the junction kept 7 bases outside the gene matches. CDR3 in DNA: TGTGCCAGCAGCCCCAGACAGGGGGCAGGGGAGACCCAGTACTTC. Protein: CASSPRQGAGETQYF.